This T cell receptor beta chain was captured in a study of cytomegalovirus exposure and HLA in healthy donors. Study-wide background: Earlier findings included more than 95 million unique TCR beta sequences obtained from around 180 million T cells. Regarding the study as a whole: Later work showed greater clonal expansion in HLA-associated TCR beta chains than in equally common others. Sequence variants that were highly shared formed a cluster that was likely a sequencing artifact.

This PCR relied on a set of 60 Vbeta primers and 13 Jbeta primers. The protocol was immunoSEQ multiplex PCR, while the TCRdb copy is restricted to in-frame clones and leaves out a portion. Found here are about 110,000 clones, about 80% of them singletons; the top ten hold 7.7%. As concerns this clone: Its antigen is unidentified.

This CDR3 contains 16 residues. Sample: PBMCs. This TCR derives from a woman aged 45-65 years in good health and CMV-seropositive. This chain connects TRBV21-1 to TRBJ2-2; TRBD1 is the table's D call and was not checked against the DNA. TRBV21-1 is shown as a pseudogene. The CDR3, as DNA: TGTGCCAGCAGCAAAGAGTGGCAGGCCAACACCGGGGAGCTGTTTTTT. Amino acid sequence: CASSKEWQANTGELFF.